The 16 T cell receptor beta chains in this list originate from one sample, sequenced in a study of blood T cell repertoires in COVID-19. Some clones are missing from TCRdb's copy, which holds only in-frame ones; the method was immunoSEQ multiplex PCR. The sample holds hundreds of thousands of clones, 85% seen once. Sequencing was carried out using peripheral blood. The source is a man aged 50 to 60 with active or convalescent COVID-19.

The chain links TRBV19 to TRBJ2-1; TRBD2 agrees at 13 bases. CDR1 and CDR2 from the germline V gene are LNHDA and SQIVND (reference sequence). CDR3 size: 15 residues. The ends lost 6 bases at V and 9 bases at J; junction bases unmatched: 8. Written as DNA, the CDR3 is TGTGCCAGTAGAAACTTACTAGCGGGAGGGCGTGAGCAGTTCTTC. Protein sequence: CASRNLLAGGREQFF.

This clone was recorded once. The chain is built from TRBV6-1 and TRBJ2-1; 8 bases are shared with TRBD2. Per germline, CDR1 MNHNS and CDR2 SASEGT. V was clipped by 2 bases and J by 3 bases; unmatched bases: 15. The CDR3 is 19 residues long. As DNA, the CDR3 is TGTGCCAGCAGTGAAAGGTATACGGGAGGGCCCTCATACTACAATGAGCAGTTCTTC. Its translation: CASSERYTGGPSYYNEQFF.

The V gene is TRBV10-3, the J gene TRBJ1-2; TRBD1 is a possible D gene (6 bases). V shed 4 bases and J shed 4 bases, with 13 bases lying between them. The CDR3 totals 14 residues. The germline CDR1 and CDR2 sequences are ENHRY and SYGVKD. This CDR3 reads CAISGYRVGYGYTF. CDR3 in DNA: TGTGCCATCAGTGGTTACAGGGTGGGCTATGGCTACACCTTC.

The chain carries TRBV18 and TRBJ2-1, with a weak D call TRBD1 (5 bases). The CDR3 runs 14 residues. Germline V gene data show CDR1 as KGHSH and CDR2 as LQKENI. Trimming took off 4 bases at V and 6 bases at J, with 13 bases between the two ends. The CDR3 region is CASSLEGVINEQFF. CDR3 sequence (DNA): TGTGCCAGCTCACTAGAAGGGGTCATCAATGAGCAGTTCTTC.

This clone was seen once. This chain uses TRBV28 with TRBJ1-4; 10 nucleotides match TRBD1. V was clipped by 5 bases and J by 5 bases; unmatched bases: 8. Per germline, CDR1 MDHEN and CDR2 SYDVKM. The CDR3 runs to 16 residues. CDR3 sequence: CASSGSWTGGNEKLFF. Here the CDR3 DNA reads TGTGCCAGCAGTGGATCCTGGACAGGGGGAAATGAAAAACTGTTTTTT.

The J gene is TRBJ2-2, the V gene TRBV7-3; 9 positions match TRBD1. Trimming cost V 6 bases and J 6 bases; bases outside gene matches: 5. This CDR3 comprises 14 residues. Germline CDR1 is SGHTA and CDR2 is FQGTGA. The chain's CDR3 is CASRSQGAAGELFF. The CDR3, as DNA: TGTGCCAGCAGATCACAGGGGGCCGCCGGGGAGCTGTTTTTT.

The chain links TRBV10-3 to TRBJ2-1; 7 bases are a match to TRBD1. Germline CDR1 reads ENHRY; CDR2 reads SYGVKD. The junction had 2 bases not matched to a gene; V was cut back by 3 bases and J by 6 bases. This CDR3 has 13 residues. CDR3 region: CAISEGGGNEQFF. Here the CDR3 DNA reads TGTGCCATCAGTGAAGGGGGCGGCAATGAGCAGTTCTTC.

This clone was detected only once. The chain is built from TRBV11-3 and TRBJ2-5, with D maybe TRBD2 (6 bases). Germline CDR1 reads SGHNT; CDR2 reads YENEEA. The V and J ends lost 5 bases and 5 bases respectively, with 15 bases between them. The CDR3 runs to 14 residues. The CDR3 here is CASSMGGAMETQYF. The CDR3 DNA is TGTGCCAGCAGCATGGGAGGAGCGATGGAGACCCAGTACTTC. The whole variable domain, filled in from reference TRBV11-3 and TRBJ2-5, reads EAGVVQSPRYKIIEKKQPVAFWCNPISGHNTLYWYLQNLGQGPELLIRYENEEAVDDSQLPKDRFSAERLKGVDSTLKIQPAELGDSAVYLCASSMGGAMETQYFGPGTRLLVL.

This clone was seen only once. The CDR3 here is CASSLGTGSYNEQFF. In nucleotides, the CDR3 is TGTGCCAGCAGCCTGGGGACAGGCTCCTACAATGAGCAGTTCTTC. The rearrangement joins TRBV6-5 to TRBJ2-1, with TRBD1 matching over 8 bases. V was clipped by 6 bases and J by 0 bases; unmatched bases: 4. Germline loops: CDR1 MNHEY, CDR2 SVGAGI. The CDR3 is 15 residues long.

This clone was detected only once. This chain uses TRBV27 with TRBJ2-7, with D possibly being TRBD1 (5 bases). V was cut by 7 bases and J by 2 bases, with 15 bases left in between. CDR3 length: 14 amino acids. From germline, CDR1 is MNHEY and CDR2 SMNVEV (reference sequence). The CDR3 nucleotides are TGTGCCAGCAAACCCTCCAGGGTAACCTACGAGCAGTACTTC. Protein product: CASKPSRVTYEQYF.

The chain carries TRBV20-1 and TRBJ1-2; maybe TRBD1 (6 bases). The CDR3 spans 11 residues. Trimming took 4 bases from V and 3 from J, leaving 6 bases between them. Germline V gives CDR1 DFQATT, CDR2 SNEGSKA (reference sequence). The DNA for the CDR3 is TGCAGTGCTACAGGGGACTATGGCTACACCTTC. Translating gives CSATGDYGYTF.

The CDR3 spells CASGSPFGTGDNEQFF. CDR3 coding DNA: TGTGCTAGTGGTTCCCCCTTTGGGACTGGCGACAATGAGCAGTTCTTC. The chain employs TRBV12-5 and TRBJ2-1; D possibly corresponds to TRBD2 (6 bases). The CDR3 consists of 16 residues. V was shortened by 4 bases and J by 5 bases, with 18 bases between the two germline ends. Germline-derived CDR1 and CDR2 are LGHNT and FRNRAP.

The gene calls are TRBV6-5 and TRBJ1-2; D call uncertain. CDR3 length: 14 residues. The germline V and J ends were trimmed by 10 bases and 7 bases, with 22 bases remaining between them. Per the germline V gene, CDR1 is MNHEY and CDR2 is SVGAGI. This chain's CDR3 is CATPLPGVDFGYTF. DNA for the CDR3: TGTGCCACCCCGCTGCCAGGCGTGGATTTTGGCTACACCTTC.

The rearrangement joins TRBV13 to TRBJ1-2, with a weak D call TRBD1 (6 bases). CDR1 PRHDT and CDR2 FYEKMQ come from the germline V gene (reference sequence). V shed 5 bases and J shed 4 bases, with 14 bases lying between them. The CDR3 is 14 residues long. CDR3: CASSPPLGGYGYTF. The CDR3, as DNA: TGTGCCAGCAGCCCCCCCCTAGGGGGCTATGGCTACACCTTC.

The J gene is TRBJ2-7, the V gene TRBV5-1; D unclear. Trimming shortened V by 0 bases and J by 4 bases, and 5 bases separated the two germline ends. Germline V gene lookup returns CDR1 SGHRS and CDR2 YFSETQ. CDR3 length: 12 amino acids. CDR3 region: CASSLDYYEQYF. Here the CDR3 DNA reads TGCGCCAGCAGCTTGGATTATTACGAGCAGTACTTC.

This chain links TRBV5-6 with TRBJ2-1; 11 nucleotides agree with TRBD2. This CDR3 is built from 18 residues. The V gene end was trimmed by 2 bases and the J gene end by 3 bases; junction bases not matched to a gene: 10. From germline, CDR1 is SGHDT and CDR2 YYEEEE. The CDR3 DNA sequence: TGTGCCAGCAGCTTAAGGACTAGCGGGTTGCGGGTCTACAATGAGCAGTTCTTC. This translates into CASSLRTSGLRVYNEQFF.